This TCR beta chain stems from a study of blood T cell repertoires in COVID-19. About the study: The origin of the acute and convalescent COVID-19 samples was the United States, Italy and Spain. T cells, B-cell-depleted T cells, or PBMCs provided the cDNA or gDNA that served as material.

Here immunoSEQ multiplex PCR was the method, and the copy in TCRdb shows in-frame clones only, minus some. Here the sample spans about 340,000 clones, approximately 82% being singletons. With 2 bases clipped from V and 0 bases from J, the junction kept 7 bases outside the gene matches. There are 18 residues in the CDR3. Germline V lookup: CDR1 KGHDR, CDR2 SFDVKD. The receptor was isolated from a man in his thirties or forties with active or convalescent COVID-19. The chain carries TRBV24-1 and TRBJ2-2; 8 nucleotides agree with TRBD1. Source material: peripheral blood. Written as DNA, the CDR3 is TGTGCCACCAGTGATTGGGCGGGACAGGCGACGAACACCGGGGAGCTGTTTTTT. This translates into CATSDWAGQATNTGELFF.